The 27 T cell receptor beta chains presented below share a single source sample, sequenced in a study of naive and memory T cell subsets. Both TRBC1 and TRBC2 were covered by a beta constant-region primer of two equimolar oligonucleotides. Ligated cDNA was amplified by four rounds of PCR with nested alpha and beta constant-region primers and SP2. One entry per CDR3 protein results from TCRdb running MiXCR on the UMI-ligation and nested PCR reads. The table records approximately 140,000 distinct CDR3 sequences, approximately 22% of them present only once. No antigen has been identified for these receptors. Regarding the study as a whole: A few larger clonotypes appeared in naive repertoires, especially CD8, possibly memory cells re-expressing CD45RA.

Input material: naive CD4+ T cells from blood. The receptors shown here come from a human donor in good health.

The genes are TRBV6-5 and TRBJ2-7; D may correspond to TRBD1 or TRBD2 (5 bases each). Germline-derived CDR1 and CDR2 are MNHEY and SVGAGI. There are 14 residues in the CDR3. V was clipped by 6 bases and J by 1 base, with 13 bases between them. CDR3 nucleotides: TGTGCCAGCAGCTGGGGGATTGGATCCTACGAGCAGTACTTC. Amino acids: CASSWGIGSYEQYF.

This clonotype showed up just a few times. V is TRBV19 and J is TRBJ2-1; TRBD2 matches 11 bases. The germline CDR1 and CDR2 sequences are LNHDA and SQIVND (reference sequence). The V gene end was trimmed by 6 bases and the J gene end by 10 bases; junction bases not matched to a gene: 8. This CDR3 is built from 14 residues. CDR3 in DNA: TGTGCCAGTAGCGAGACTAGCGGGAAAGGAGAGCAGTTCTTC. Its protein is CASSETSGKGEQFF.

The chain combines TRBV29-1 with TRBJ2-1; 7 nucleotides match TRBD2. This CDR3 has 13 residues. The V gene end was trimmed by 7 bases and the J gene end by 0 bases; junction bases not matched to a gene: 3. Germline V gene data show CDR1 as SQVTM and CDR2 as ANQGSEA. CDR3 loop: CSAREPSYNEQFF. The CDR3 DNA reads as TGCAGCGCGCGGGAGCCCTCCTACAATGAGCAGTTCTTC.

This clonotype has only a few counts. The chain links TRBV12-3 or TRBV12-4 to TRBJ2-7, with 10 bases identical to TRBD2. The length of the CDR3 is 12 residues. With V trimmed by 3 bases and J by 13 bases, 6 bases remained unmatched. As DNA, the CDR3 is TGTGCCAGCAGTTTCCGTCTAGCGGGAGTTTACTTC. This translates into CASSFRLAGVYF.

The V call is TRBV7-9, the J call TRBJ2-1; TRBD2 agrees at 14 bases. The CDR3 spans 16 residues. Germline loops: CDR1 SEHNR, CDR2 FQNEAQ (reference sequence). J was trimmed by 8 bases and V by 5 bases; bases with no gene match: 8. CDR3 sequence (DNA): TGTGCCAGCAGCCCACGGGGACTAGCGGGAGTCGATGAGCAGTTCTTC. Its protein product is CASSPRGLAGVDEQFF.

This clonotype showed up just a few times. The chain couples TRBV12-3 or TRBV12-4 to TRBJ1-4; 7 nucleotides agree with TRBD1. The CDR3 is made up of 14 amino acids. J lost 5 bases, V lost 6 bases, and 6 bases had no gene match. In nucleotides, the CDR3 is TGTGCCAGCAGCCCGGACAGGCGGAATGAAAAACTGTTTTTT. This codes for CASSPDRRNEKLFF.

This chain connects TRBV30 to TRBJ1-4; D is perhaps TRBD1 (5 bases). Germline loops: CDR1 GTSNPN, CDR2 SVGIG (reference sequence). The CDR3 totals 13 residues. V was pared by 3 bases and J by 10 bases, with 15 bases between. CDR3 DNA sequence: TGTGCCTGGAGAGGGCAGGGTATAGGAAAACTGTTTTTT. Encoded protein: CAWRGQGIGKLFF. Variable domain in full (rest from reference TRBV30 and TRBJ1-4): SQTIHQWPATLVQPVGSPLSLECTVEGTSNPNLYWYRQAAGRGLQLLFYSVGIGQISSEVPQNLSASRPQDRQFILSSKKLLLSDSGFYLCAWRGQGIGKLFFGSGTQLSVL.

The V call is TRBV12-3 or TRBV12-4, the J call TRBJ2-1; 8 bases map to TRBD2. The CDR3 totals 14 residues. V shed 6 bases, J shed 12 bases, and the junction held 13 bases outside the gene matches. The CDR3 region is CASSPMSGGSGQFF. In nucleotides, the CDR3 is TGTGCCAGCAGCCCCATGTCGGGAGGGAGTGGGCAGTTCTTC.

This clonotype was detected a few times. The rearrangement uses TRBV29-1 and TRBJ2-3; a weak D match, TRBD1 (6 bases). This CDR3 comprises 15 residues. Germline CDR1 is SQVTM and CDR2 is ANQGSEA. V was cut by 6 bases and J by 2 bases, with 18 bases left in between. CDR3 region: CSVVYYRVPTDTQYF. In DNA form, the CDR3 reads TGCAGCGTGGTATATTACAGGGTCCCCACAGATACGCAGTATTTT.

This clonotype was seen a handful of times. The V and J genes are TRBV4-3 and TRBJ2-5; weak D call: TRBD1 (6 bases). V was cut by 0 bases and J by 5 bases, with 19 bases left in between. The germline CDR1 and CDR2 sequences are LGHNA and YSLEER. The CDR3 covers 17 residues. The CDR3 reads CASSQDFGTGRRETQYF. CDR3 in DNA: TGCGCCAGCAGCCAAGATTTTGGAACAGGGCGTCGGGAGACCCAGTACTTC.

The CDR3 reads CASSRPGPPYEQYF. CDR3 DNA: TGTGCCAGCAGCAGACCAGGGCCACCCTACGAGCAGTACTTC. The chain links TRBV27 to TRBJ2-7; D may be TRBD1 (5 bases). V dropped 6 bases and J dropped 2 bases, with 14 bases sitting between them. CDR3 length equals 14 residues. Germline CDR1 is MNHEY and CDR2 is SMNVEV (reference sequence).

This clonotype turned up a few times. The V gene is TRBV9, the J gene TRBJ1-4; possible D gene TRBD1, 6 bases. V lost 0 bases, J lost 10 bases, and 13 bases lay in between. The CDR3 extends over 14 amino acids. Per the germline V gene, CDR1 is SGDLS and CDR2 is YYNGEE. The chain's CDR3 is CASSVVAEGGKLFF. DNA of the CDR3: TGTGCCAGCAGCGTAGTAGCGGAGGGGGGAAAACTGTTTTTT.

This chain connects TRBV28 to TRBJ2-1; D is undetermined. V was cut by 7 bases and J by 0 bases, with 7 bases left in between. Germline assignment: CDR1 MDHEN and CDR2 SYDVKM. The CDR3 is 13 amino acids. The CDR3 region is CASNPASYNEQFF. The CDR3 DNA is TGTGCCAGCAATCCAGCCTCCTACAATGAGCAGTTCTTC.

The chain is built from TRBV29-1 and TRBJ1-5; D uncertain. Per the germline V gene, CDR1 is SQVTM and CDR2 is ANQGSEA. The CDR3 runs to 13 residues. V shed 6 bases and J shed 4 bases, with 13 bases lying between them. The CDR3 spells CSVGGPSNQPQHF. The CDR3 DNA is TGCAGCGTGGGCGGTCCCTCAAATCAGCCCCAGCATTTT.

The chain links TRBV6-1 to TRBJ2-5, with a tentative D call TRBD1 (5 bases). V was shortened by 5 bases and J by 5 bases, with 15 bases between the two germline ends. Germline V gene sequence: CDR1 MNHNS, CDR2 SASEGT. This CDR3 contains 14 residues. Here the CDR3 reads CASSSSRVGETQYF. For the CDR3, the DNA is TGTGCCAGCAGTAGCAGCAGGGTCGGTGAGACCCAGTACTTC.

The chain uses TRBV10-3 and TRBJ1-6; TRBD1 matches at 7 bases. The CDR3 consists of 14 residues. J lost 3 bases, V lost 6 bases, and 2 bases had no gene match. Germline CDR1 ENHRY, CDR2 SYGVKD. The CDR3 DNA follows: TGTGCCATCAGCCGGGACAGCTATAATTCACCCCTCCACTTT. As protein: CAISRDSYNSPLHF.

The CDR3 region is CASSARGANSGNTIYF. The CDR3 nucleotides read TGTGCCAGCAGCGCACGGGGGGCCAACTCTGGAAACACCATATATTTT. This sequence joins TRBV9 and TRBJ1-3, with a possible D match to TRBD1 (6 bases). The CDR3 spans 16 residues. The germline gives CDR1 SGDLS, CDR2 YYNGEE. The V gene lost 3 bases and the J gene lost 0 bases, with 13 bases spanning the gap.

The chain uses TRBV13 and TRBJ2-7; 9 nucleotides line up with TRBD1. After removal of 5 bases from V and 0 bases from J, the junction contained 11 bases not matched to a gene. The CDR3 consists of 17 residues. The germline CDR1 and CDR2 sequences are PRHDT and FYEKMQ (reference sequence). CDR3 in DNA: TGTGCCAGCAGCAACAGCCGACCGGGACAGGGCTCCTACGAGCAGTACTTC. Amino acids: CASSNSRPGQGSYEQYF.

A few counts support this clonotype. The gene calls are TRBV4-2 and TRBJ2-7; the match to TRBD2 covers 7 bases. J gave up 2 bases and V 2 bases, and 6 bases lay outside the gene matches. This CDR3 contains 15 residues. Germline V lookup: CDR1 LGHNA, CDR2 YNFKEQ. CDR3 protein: CASSQFSGSTYEQYF. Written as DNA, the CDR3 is TGTGCCAGCAGCCAATTTAGCGGGTCCACCTACGAGCAGTACTTC.

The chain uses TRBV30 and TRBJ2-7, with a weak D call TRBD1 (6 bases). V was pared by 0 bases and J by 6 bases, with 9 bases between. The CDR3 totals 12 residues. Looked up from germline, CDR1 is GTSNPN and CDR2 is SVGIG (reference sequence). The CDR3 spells CAWSVQGFEQYF. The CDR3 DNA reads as TGTGCCTGGAGTGTTCAGGGGTTCGAGCAGTACTTC.

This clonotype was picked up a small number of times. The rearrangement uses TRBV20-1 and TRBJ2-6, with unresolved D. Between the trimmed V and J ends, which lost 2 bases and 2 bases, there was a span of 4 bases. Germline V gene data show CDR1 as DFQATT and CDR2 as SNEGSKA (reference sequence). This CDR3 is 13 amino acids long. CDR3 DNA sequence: TGCAGTGCTAGATACGCTGGGGCCAACGTCCTGACTTTC. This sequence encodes CSARYAGANVLTF.

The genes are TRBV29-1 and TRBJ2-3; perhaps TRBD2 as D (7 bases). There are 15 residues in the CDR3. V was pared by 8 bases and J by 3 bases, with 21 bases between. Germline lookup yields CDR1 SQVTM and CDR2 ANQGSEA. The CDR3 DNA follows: TGCAGCTTCCGGGGGGCCCGGTCTAGGACAGATACGCAGTATTTT. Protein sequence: CSFRGARSRTDTQYF.

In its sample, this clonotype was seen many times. This CDR3 reads CSAQGQLETQYF. The DNA of the CDR3 is TGCAGCGCCCAGGGACAGCTGGAGACCCAGTACTTC. The chain employs TRBV29-1 and TRBJ2-5; 7 nucleotides match TRBD1. The CDR3 totals 12 residues. Looked up from germline, CDR1 is SQVTM and CDR2 is ANQGSEA. The junction had 7 bases not matched to a gene; V was cut back by 7 bases and J by 5 bases.

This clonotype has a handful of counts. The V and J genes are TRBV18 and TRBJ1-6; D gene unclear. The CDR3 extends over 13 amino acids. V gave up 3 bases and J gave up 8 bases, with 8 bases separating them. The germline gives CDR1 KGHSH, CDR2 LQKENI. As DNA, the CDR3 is TGTGCCAGCTCACCGTCCGCATATTCACCCCTCCACTTT. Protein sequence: CASSPSAYSPLHF.

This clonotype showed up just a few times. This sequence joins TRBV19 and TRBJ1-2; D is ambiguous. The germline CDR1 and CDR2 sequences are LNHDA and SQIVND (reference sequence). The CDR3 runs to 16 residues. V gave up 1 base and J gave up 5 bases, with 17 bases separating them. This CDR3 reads CASSIAGAGWTYGYTF. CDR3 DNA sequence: TGTGCCAGTAGTATAGCTGGAGCCGGCTGGACGTATGGCTACACCTTC.

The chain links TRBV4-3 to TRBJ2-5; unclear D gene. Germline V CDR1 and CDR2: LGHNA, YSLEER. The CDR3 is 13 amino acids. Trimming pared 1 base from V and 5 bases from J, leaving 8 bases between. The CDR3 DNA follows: TGCGCCAGCAGCCAAGCACGCCTGGAGACCCAGTACTTC. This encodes CASSQARLETQYF.

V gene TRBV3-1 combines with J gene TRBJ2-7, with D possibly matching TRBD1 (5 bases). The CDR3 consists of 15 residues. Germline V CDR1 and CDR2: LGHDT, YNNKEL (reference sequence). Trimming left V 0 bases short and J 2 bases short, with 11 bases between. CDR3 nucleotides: TGTGCCAGCAGCCAAGAAAAGGGGTTCGCCTACGAGCAGTACTTC. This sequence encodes CASSQEKGFAYEQYF.